This T cell receptor beta chain is drawn from a study of cytomegalovirus exposure and HLA in healthy donors. Measured with immunoSEQ multiplex PCR; TCRdb has only the in-frame clones, and not every one. Of over 200,000 clones in the sample, 75% to 90% are singletons; the top ten hold 5.5% to 6.5%. The CDR3 consists of 15 residues. Trimming removed 6 bases at V and 4 bases at J, with 16 bases between. Germline CDR1 reads MGHRA; CDR2 reads YSYEKL. The V call is TRBV4-1, the J call TRBJ2-1, with a weak D call TRBD1 (5 bases). The receptor comes from a woman aged 18-29 years in good health and CMV-seronegative. The sample comprised PBMCs. The CDR3 region has the DNA TGCGCCAGCAGGCCTGACCCAGGGCCTTACAATGAGCAGTTCTTC. Its translation is CASRPDPGPYNEQFF.